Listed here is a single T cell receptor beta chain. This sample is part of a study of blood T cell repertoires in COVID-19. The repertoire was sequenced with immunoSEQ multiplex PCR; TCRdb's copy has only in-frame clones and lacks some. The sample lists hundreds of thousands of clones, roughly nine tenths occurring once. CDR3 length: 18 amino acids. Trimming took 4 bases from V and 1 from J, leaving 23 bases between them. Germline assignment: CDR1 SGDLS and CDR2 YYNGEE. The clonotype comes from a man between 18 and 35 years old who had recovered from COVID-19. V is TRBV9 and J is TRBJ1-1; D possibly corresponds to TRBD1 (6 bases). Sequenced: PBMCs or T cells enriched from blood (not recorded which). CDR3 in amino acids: CASSHGTQGAKGNTEAFF. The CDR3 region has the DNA TGTGCCAGCAGCCACGGGACACAGGGAGCTAAAGGGAACACTGAAGCTTTCTTT.